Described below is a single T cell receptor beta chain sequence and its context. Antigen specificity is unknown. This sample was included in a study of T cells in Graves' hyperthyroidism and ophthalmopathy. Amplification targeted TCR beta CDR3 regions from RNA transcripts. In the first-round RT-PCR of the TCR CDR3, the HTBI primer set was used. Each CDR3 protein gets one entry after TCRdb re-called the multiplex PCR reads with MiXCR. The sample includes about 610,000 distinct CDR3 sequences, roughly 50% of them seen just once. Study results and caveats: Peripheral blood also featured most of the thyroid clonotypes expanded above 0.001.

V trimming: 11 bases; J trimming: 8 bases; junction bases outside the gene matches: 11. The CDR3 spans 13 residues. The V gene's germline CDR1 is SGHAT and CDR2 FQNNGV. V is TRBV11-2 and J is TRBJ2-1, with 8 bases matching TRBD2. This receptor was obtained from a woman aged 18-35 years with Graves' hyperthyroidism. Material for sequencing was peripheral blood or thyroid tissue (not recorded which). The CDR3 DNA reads TGTGCCGGCTCTCTCGGGGGGGCGGATGAGCAGTTCTTC. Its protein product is CAGSLGGADEQFF.